This entry lists 27 T cell receptor beta chains sequenced from one sample in a study of blood T cell repertoires in COVID-19. Profiled with immunoSEQ multiplex PCR; TCRdb holds only in-frame clones, not every one. Here the sample spans 20,000 to 30,000 clones, around 89% being singletons. Sequenced material: peripheral blood. The source is a man aged 70-80 years with acute or convalescent COVID-19.

The chain combines TRBV6-5 with TRBJ1-3; the match to TRBD1 covers 8 bases. The CDR3 covers 15 residues. V dropped 10 bases and J dropped 5; count of bases not matched to a gene: 13. Germline lookup yields CDR1 MNHEY and CDR2 SVGAGI. The CDR3 bases are TGTGCCACCTCAGACAGGGGCCAACCCCGAAACACCATATATTTT. Protein product: CATSDRGQPRNTIYF.

The chain employs TRBV14 and TRBJ2-1; 8 nucleotides match TRBD1. CDR3 size: 14 residues. Trimming removed 4 bases from V and 15 bases from J; junction bases left unmatched: 14. Germline values: CDR1 SGHDN, CDR2 FVKESK. The CDR3 protein is CASSREAGRTGWFF. CDR3 DNA: TGTGCCAGCAGCCGCGAAGCCGGAAGGACAGGGTGGTTCTTC.

This clone is medium-sized by share. The rearrangement links TRBV27 to TRBJ2-2; TRBD1 matches at 7 bases. Germline loops: CDR1 MNHEY, CDR2 SMNVEV (reference sequence). V shed 2 bases, J shed 7 bases, and the junction held 10 bases outside the gene matches. This CDR3 is built from 16 residues. The CDR3 protein is CASSLAGTDINGELFF. The CDR3 nucleotides are TGTGCCAGCAGTTTAGCCGGGACAGACATTAACGGGGAGCTGTTTTTT.

V and J are TRBV19 and TRBJ1-1; TRBD1 might be the D (6 bases). This CDR3 contains 16 residues. The germline gives CDR1 LNHDA, CDR2 SQIVND (reference sequence). V gave up 1 base and J gave up 0 bases, with 12 bases separating them. CDR3 region: CASSIGTETLNTEAFF. The CDR3 DNA reads as TGTGCCAGTAGTATAGGGACAGAGACCTTGAACACTGAAGCTTTCTTT.

J is TRBJ1-4 and V is TRBV5-1, with D maybe TRBD1 (6 bases). Looked up from germline, CDR1 is SGHRS and CDR2 is YFSETQ. V dropped 3 bases and J dropped 7 bases, with 13 bases sitting between them. This CDR3 has 14 residues. The CDR3: CASSWGRGAEKLFF. The DNA for the CDR3 is TGCGCCAGCAGCTGGGGGCGTGGCGCTGAAAAACTGTTTTTT.

This chain connects TRBV4-1 to TRBJ1-5, with D possibly being TRBD1 (5 bases). CDR1 and CDR2 (germline): MGHRA, YSYEKL. The CDR3 covers 14 residues. Trimming removed 0 bases at V and 10 bases at J, with 13 bases between. For the CDR3, the DNA is TGCGCCAGCAGCCAAGATCGGCAAGGGGCACCCCAGCATTTT. This gives the protein CASSQDRQGAPQHF.

V is TRBV5-1 and J is TRBJ1-6, with TRBD1 identical over 9 bases. Trimming took 4 bases from V and 9 from J; bases not matched to a gene: 8. The CDR3 contains 15 residues. Per germline, CDR1 SGHRS and CDR2 YFSETQ. This chain's CDR3 is CASSRSGQGTSPLHF. CDR3 in DNA: TGCGCCAGCAGCAGATCGGGACAGGGAACTTCACCCCTCCACTTT.

The chain uses TRBV6-5 and TRBJ1-5; D might be TRBD1 (5 bases). This CDR3 has 15 amino acids. Trimming cost V 6 bases and J 3 bases, with 15 bases left between them. Germline assignment: CDR1 MNHEY and CDR2 SVGAGI. This chain's CDR3 is CASSQDRGSNQPQHF. For the CDR3, the DNA is TGTGCCAGCAGCCAGGACCGGGGGTCCAATCAGCCCCAGCATTTT.

This chain joins TRBV5-1 and TRBJ2-1, with TRBD2 matching over 14 bases. The germline V gene encodes CDR1 SGHRS and CDR2 YFSETQ. J lost 7 bases, V lost 0 bases, and 3 bases had no gene match. The CDR3 covers 16 residues. As DNA, the CDR3 is TGCGCCAGCAGCTTGGGATGGACTAGCGGGAGGAATGAGCAGTTCTTC. It translates to CASSLGWTSGRNEQFF.

The chain couples TRBV6-5 to TRBJ1-4; no definite D call. Trimming stripped 6 bases from V and 3 bases from J, with 14 bases between. The CDR3 covers 15 residues. CDR1 is MNHEY and CDR2 is SVGAGI in the germline V gene. As DNA, the CDR3 is TGTGCCAGCAGGCTCCAACTCGGGGCTAATGAAAAACTGTTTTTT. Translating gives CASRLQLGANEKLFF.

The J gene is TRBJ2-1, the V gene TRBV28, with 9 bases lining up with TRBD1. Trimming at V came to 5 bases and at J to 8 bases, leaving 10 bases not matched to a gene. The germline gives CDR1 MDHEN, CDR2 SYDVKM. The CDR3 length is 15 residues. In DNA form, the CDR3 reads TGTGCCAGCAGTCGGGTGGACAGGGGCGCAGATGAGCAGTTCTTC. Translating gives CASSRVDRGADEQFF.

This clone has just one count. The chain recombines TRBV25-1 with TRBJ2-5; the D gene is possibly TRBD2 (5 bases). CDR3 length equals 15 residues. Deletions cut 4 bases from V and 1 base from J, with 13 bases between. Germline values: CDR1 MGHDK, CDR2 SYGVNS. As DNA, the CDR3 is TGTGCCAGCAGTGGAAAGAGGAGGCTCCAAGAGACCCAGTACTTC. Protein sequence: CASSGKRRLQETQYF.

The chain combines TRBV11-3 with TRBJ2-3; 10 bases agree with TRBD2. After removal of 5 bases from V and 2 bases from J, the junction contained 4 bases not matched to a gene. The CDR3 has 15 residues. Germline loops: CDR1 SGHNT, CDR2 YENEEA. The CDR3 reads CASSRTSGPTDTQYF. The CDR3 DNA reads as TGTGCCAGCAGCAGGACTAGCGGCCCCACAGATACGCAGTATTTT.

This clone was recorded once. The CDR3 region has the DNA TGTGCCAGCTCAGAAGGGCAGGGGGCTAATTCACCCCTCCACTTT. Translating gives CASSEGQGANSPLHF. The chain links TRBV18 to TRBJ1-6, with 8 nucleotides matching TRBD1. The germline gives CDR1 KGHSH, CDR2 LQKENI. The J segment lost 6 bases and the V segment lost 5 bases, leaving 6 bases of the junction unmatched. This CDR3 is built from 15 residues.

This chain links TRBV11-2 with TRBJ2-7, with 8 positions matching TRBD1. The CDR3 has 15 residues. Germline loops: CDR1 SGHAT, CDR2 FQNNGV. Trimming cost V 1 base and J 3 bases; bases outside gene matches: 5. The CDR3 is CASSLGGTGFYEQYF. The CDR3 DNA follows: TGTGCCAGCAGCTTAGGGGGGACAGGCTTCTACGAGCAGTACTTC. The complete variable domain, with remaining parts taken from reference TRBV11-2 and TRBJ2-7, reads EAGVAQSPRYKIIEKRQSVAFWCNPISGHATLYWYQQILGQGPKLLIQFQNNGVVDDSQLPKDRFSAERLKGVDSTLKIQPAKLEDSAVYLCASSLGGTGFYEQYFGPGTRLTVT.

This clone was seen only once. The CDR3 DNA is TGTGCCAGCAGTAGAAGACTAGAACACAATGAGCAGTTCTTC. Translating it yields CASSRRLEHNEQFF. V and J are TRBV27 and TRBJ2-1, with D perhaps TRBD2 (6 bases). CDR1 is MNHEY and CDR2 is SMNVEV in the germline V gene (reference sequence). The CDR3 runs 14 residues. The V end lost 5 bases, the J end lost 5 bases, and 13 bases lay between the germline ends.

The J gene is TRBJ1-5, the V gene TRBV18; possible D gene TRBD1, 5 bases. Trimming took 0 bases from V and 7 from J, leaving 13 bases between them. Germline assignment: CDR1 KGHSH and CDR2 LQKENI. CDR3 length: 15 amino acids. The CDR3 spells CASSPPGGKKQPQHF. Written as DNA, the CDR3 is TGTGCCAGCTCACCACCGGGGGGGAAGAAACAGCCCCAGCATTTT. The complete variable domain, with remaining parts taken from reference TRBV18 and TRBJ1-5, reads NAGVMQNPRHLVRRRGQEARLRCSPMKGHSHVYWYRQLPEEGLKFMVYLQKENIIDESGMPKERFSAEFPKEGPSILRIQQVVRGDSAAYFCASSPPGGKKQPQHFGDGTRLSIL.

This clone was seen only once. The rearrangement joins TRBV5-4 to TRBJ2-2, with a possible D match to TRBD2 (6 bases). Germline loops: CDR1 SGHNT, CDR2 YYREEE (reference sequence). The CDR3 is 14 residues long. V lost 4 bases and J lost 4, with 11 bases in between. CDR3 in amino acids: CASSPVGSTGELFF. In nucleotides, the CDR3 is TGTGCCAGCAGCCCAGTCGGGAGCACCGGGGAGCTGTTTTTT.

The CDR3 sequence is CASSGNSGGNTGELFF. The CDR3 DNA is TGTGCCAGCAGCGGAAATAGCGGGGGGAACACCGGGGAGCTGTTTTTT. The rearrangement uses TRBV5-4 and TRBJ2-2, with 9 bases lining up with TRBD2. Germline V gives CDR1 SGHNT, CDR2 YYREEE (reference sequence). The junction had 5 bases not matched to a gene; V was cut back by 4 bases and J by 1 base. The CDR3 length is 16 residues.

A few counts support this clone. V and J are TRBV19 and TRBJ2-1; tentative D call: TRBD2 (6 bases). From germline, CDR1 is LNHDA and CDR2 SQIVND (reference sequence). V shed 2 bases and J shed 2 bases, with 13 bases lying between them. This CDR3 spans 16 amino acids. The CDR3 loop is CASSIIGRGTYNEQFF. The CDR3 DNA sequence: TGTGCCAGTAGTATAATAGGGCGCGGGACCTACAATGAGCAGTTCTTC.

This clone is categorized as large (0.1 to 1%). The CDR3 DNA sequence: TGTGCCAGCTGGTGGGACAGGGGTTACGAGCAGTACTTC. It specifies CASWWDRGYEQYF. The chain joins TRBV2 to TRBJ2-7, with 10 bases lining up with TRBD1. Germline CDR1 is SNHLY and CDR2 is FYNNEI. The V and J ends lost 8 bases and 4 bases, in that order; junction bases with no gene match: 5. This CDR3 has 13 residues.

The CDR3 region is CASSLGIGQGWNGYTF. DNA for the CDR3: TGTGCCAGCAGCTTGGGTATTGGACAGGGATGGAATGGCTACACCTTC. The chain is built from TRBV5-5 and TRBJ1-2, with 8 bases matching TRBD1. This CDR3 is built from 16 residues. V gave up 0 bases and J gave up 6 bases; unmatched junction bases: 10. CDR1 and CDR2 (germline): SGHKS, YYEKEE (reference sequence).

The chain recombines TRBV11-2 with TRBJ2-7; D possibly corresponds to TRBD1 (5 bases). The V gene's germline CDR1 is SGHAT and CDR2 FQNNGV. This CDR3 contains 14 residues. V lost 0 bases, J lost 1 base, and 7 bases lay in between. CDR3: CASSLDHRSYEQYF. CDR3 DNA: TGTGCCAGCAGCTTAGATCACAGGTCCTACGAGCAGTACTTC.

There are a few counts of this clone. J is TRBJ2-5 and V is TRBV3-1 (or the pseudogene TRBV3-2), with 8 positions matching TRBD2. The germline V gene has CDR1 LGHDT and CDR2 YNNKEL (reference sequence). This CDR3 is built from 13 residues. The J segment lost 12 bases and the V segment lost 4 bases, leaving 10 bases of the junction unmatched. CDR3 sequence: CASSRGGTQAKYF. The CDR3 DNA sequence: TGTGCCAGCAGCCGCGGGGGGACTCAAGCAAAGTACTTC.

This clone was observed once. V and J are TRBV5-1 and TRBJ1-1; no firm D call. This CDR3 spans 14 amino acids. V dropped 0 bases and J dropped 3 bases, with 9 bases sitting between them. CDR1 is SGHRS and CDR2 is YFSETQ in the germline V gene. The CDR3 spells CASSLADTDTEAFF. CDR3 sequence (DNA): TGCGCCAGCAGCTTGGCCGACACAGACACTGAAGCTTTCTTT. Complete variable domain (other parts from reference TRBV5-1 and TRBJ1-1): KAGVTQTPRYLIKTRGQQVTLSCSPISGHRSVSWYQQTPGQGLQFLFEYFSETQRNKGNFPGRFSGRQFSNSRSEMNVSTLELGDSALYLCASSLADTDTEAFFGQGTRLTVV.

The chain recombines TRBV5-1 with TRBJ2-1, with TRBD2 matching over 7 bases. V shed 0 bases and J 8 bases; nucleotides not matched to a gene: 5. The CDR3 covers 14 residues. Germline loops: CDR1 SGHRS, CDR2 YFSETQ. CDR3 nucleotides: TGCGCCAGCAGCTTGGGCGGGAGTAGTGATGAGCAGTTCTTC. This sequence encodes CASSLGGSSDEQFF.

This clone has only one observation. The gene calls are TRBV19 and TRBJ2-7, with 7 bases fitting TRBD2. The CDR3 loop spans 13 amino acids. Per the germline V gene, CDR1 is LNHDA and CDR2 is SQIVND (reference sequence). Unmatched junction bases numbered 5, after V lost 8 bases and J lost 1 base. This chain's CDR3 is CASGSGHSYEQYF. The CDR3 coding sequence is TGTGCCAGTGGTAGCGGGCATTCCTACGAGCAGTACTTC.